This T cell receptor beta chain emerged from a study of cytomegalovirus exposure and HLA in healthy donors. Study context: In an earlier analysis, almost 120 million unique TCR beta sequences were found from some 170 million T cells.

Notes on this clone: What it binds is not known.

The CDR3 consists of 14 residues. Germline CDR1 reads MNHEY; CDR2 reads SVGAGI. After removal of 2 bases from V and 7 bases from J, the junction contained 0 bases not matched to a gene. This PCR relied on a set of 60 Vbeta primers and 13 Jbeta primers. Clones were read by immunoSEQ multiplex PCR, and TCRdb kept only the in-frame ones, dropping some. The sample consists of some 77,000 clones, nearly 80% of them appearing once. Whole-study findings and limits: The authors listed around 150 TCR beta chains as cytomegalovirus-associated. Most TCR sequences showed up rarely, but some public TCRs showed up in many donors. TCR beta V- and J-gene trimming, according to a later analysis, was linked to a missense DCLRE1C variant.

The rearrangement links TRBV6-5 to TRBJ2-1; 12 bases match TRBD2. The TCR comes from a woman in her 50s in good health and CMV-seropositive. Sequencing was performed on PBMCs. DNA for the CDR3: TGTGCCAGCAGTTACGGACTAGCGGGGAATGAGCAGTTCTTC. It translates to CASSYGLAGNEQFF.